These 2 T cell receptor beta chains share one sample of origin, sequenced in a study of CD8 T cells in Susac syndrome. An input of roughly 0.5 to 1 ug of RNA was subjected to reverse transcription using random hexamers. A single record per CDR3 protein comes from TCRdb applying MiXCR to the immunoSEQ multiplex PCR reads. The sample comprises some 260,000 distinct CDR3 sequences, approximately 85% of which are singletons, and about 0.11% rests with the top ten. Source material: CD8+ T cells from PBMCs. The source is a human donor with multiple sclerosis.

This chain uses TRBV5-4 with TRBJ2-1, with a tentative D call TRBD2 (5 bases). There are 17 residues in the CDR3. The V end lost 0 bases, the J end lost 0 bases, and 13 bases lay between the germline ends. Germline CDR1 and CDR2: SGHNT and YYREEE (reference sequence). The CDR3 coding sequence is TGTGCCAGCAGCTTGGAGGCTAGCCGGAGCTCCTACAATGAGCAGTTCTTC. Amino acids: CASSLEASRSSYNEQFF.

J is TRBJ2-1 and V is TRBV27, with 7 nucleotides matching TRBD2. J lost 3 bases, V lost 6 bases, and 8 bases had no gene match. CDR3 length: 15 amino acids. Germline V CDR1 and CDR2: MNHEY, SMNVEV (reference sequence). CDR3 bases: TGTGCCAGCAGCGGCCTAGCGGCAATCTACAATGAGCAGTTCTTC. The encoded protein is CASSGLAAIYNEQFF.